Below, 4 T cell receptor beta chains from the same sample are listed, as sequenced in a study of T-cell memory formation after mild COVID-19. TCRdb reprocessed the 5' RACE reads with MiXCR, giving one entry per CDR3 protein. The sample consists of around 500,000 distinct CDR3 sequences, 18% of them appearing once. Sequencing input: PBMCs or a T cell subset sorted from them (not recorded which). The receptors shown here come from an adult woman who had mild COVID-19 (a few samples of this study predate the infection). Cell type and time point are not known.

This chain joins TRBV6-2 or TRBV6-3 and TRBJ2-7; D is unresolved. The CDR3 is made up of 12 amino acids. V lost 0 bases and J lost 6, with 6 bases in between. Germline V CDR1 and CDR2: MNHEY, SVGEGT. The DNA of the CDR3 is TGTGCCAGCAGTTACTCCATATCCGAGCAGTACTTC. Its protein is CASSYSISEQYF.

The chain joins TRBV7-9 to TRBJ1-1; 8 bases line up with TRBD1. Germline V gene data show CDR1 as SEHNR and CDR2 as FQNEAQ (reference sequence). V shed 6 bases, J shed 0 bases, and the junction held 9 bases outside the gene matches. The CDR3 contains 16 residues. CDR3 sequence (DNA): TGTGCCAGCAGACCCGACAGGGGAAAAGTGAACACTGAAGCTTTCTTT. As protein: CASRPDRGKVNTEAFF.

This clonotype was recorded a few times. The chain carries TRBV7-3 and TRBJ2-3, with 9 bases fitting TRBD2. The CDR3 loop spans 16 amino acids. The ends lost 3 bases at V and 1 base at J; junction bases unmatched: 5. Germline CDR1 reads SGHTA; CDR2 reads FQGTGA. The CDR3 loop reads CASSLYSGGGTDTQYF. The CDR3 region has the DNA TGTGCCAGCAGCTTGTATAGCGGGGGAGGCACAGATACGCAGTATTTT.

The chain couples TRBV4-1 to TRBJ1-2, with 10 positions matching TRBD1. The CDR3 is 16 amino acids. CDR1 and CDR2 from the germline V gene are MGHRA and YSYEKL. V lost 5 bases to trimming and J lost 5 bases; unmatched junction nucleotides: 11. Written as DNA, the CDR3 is TGCGCCAGCAGCATTCTAGACGGGACAGGGGAGTATGGCTACACCTTC. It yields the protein CASSILDGTGEYGYTF.